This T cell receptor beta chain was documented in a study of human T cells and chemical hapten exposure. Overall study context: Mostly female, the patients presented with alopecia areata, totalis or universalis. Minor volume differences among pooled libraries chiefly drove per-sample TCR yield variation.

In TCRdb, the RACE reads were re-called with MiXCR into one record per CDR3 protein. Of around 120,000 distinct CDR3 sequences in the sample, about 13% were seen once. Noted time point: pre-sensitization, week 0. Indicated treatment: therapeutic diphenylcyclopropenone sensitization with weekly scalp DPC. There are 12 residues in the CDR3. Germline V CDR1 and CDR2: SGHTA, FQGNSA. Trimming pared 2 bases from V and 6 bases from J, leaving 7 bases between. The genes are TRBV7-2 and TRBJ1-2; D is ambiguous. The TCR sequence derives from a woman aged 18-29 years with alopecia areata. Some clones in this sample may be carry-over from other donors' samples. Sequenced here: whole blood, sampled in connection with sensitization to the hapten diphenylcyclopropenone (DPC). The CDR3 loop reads CASSLKRNGYTF. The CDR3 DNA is TGTGCCAGCAGCTTAAAGAGGAATGGCTACACCTTC.